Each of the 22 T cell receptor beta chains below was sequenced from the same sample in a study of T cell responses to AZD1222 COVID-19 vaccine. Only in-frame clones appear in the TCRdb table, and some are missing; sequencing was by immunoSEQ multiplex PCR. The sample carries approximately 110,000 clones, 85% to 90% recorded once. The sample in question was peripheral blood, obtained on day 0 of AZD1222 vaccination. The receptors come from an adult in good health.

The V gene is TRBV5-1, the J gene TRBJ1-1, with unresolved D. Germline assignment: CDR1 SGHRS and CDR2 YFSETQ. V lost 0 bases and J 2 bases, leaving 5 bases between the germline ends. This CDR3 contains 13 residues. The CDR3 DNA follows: TGCGCCAGCAGCTTGGGGAAAAACACTGAAGCTTTCTTT. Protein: CASSLGKNTEAFF.

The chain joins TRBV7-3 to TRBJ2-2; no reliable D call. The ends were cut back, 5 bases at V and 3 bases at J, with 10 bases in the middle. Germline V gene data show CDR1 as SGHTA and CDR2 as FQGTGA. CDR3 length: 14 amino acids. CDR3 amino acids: CASSPFVDTGELFF. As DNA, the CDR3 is TGTGCCAGCAGCCCATTCGTGGACACCGGGGAGCTGTTTTTT.

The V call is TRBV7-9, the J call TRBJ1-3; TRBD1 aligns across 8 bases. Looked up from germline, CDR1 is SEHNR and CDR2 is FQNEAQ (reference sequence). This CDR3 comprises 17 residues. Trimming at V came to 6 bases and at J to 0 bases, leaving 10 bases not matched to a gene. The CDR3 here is CASSATGGADSGNTIYF. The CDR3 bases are TGTGCCAGCAGTGCAACAGGGGGGGCAGACTCTGGAAACACCATATATTTT. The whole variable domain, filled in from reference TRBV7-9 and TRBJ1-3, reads DTGVSQNPRHKITKRGQNVTFRCDPISEHNRLYWYRQTLGQGPEFLTYFQNEAQLEKSRLLSDRFSAERPKGSFSTLEIQRTEQGDSAMYLCASSATGGADSGNTIYFGEGSWLTVV.

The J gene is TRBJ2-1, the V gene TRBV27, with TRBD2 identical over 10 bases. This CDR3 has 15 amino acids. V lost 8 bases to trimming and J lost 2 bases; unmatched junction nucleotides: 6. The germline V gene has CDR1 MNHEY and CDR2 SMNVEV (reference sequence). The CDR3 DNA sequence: TGTGCCAGCGCAGGACTAGCGGTCACCTACAATGAGCAGTTCTTC. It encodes CASAGLAVTYNEQFF.

The CDR3 region has the DNA TGTGCCAGCAGTGAAAAGGGTGGGAACACTGAAGCTTTCTTT. Its protein is CASSEKGGNTEAFF. The V and J genes are TRBV2 and TRBJ1-1; no definite D call. Germline loops: CDR1 SNHLY, CDR2 FYNNEI. V was pared by 2 bases and J by 1 base, with 8 bases between. CDR3 size: 14 residues. The full variable domain, with the rest looked up from reference TRBV2 and TRBJ1-1, is EPEVTQTPSHQVTQMGQEVILRCVPISNHLYFYWYRQILGQKVEFLVSFYNNEISEKSEIFDDQFSVERPDGSNFTLKIRSTKLEDSAMYFCASSEKGGNTEAFFGQGTRLTVV.

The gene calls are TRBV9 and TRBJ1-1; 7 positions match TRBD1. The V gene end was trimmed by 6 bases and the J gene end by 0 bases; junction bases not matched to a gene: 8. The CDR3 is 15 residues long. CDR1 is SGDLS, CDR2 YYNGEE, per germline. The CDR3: CASTPQGPMNTEAFF. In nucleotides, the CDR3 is TGTGCCAGCACTCCACAGGGGCCCATGAACACTGAAGCTTTCTTT.

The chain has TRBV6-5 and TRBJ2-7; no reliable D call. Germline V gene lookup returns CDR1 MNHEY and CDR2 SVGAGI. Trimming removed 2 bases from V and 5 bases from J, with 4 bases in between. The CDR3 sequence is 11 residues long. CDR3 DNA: TGTGCCAGCAGTTACGCGAACGAGCAGTACTTC. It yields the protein CASSYANEQYF.

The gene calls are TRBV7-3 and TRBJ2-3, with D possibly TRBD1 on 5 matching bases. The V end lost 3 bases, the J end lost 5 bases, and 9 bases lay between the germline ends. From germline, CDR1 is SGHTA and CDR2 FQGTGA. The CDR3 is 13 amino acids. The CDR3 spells CASSFSGLDTQYF. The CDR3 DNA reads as TGTGCCAGCAGCTTTTCAGGGTTAGATACGCAGTATTTT.

This chain's CDR3 is CASSPTGVRDEQYF. The DNA of the CDR3 is TGCGCCAGCAGCCCGACTGGGGTTAGGGACGAGCAGTACTTC. The J gene is TRBJ2-7, the V gene TRBV4-1; D gene uncertain. The CDR3 consists of 14 residues. V shed 4 bases and J shed 5 bases, with 15 bases lying between them. Germline lookup yields CDR1 MGHRA and CDR2 YSYEKL.

CDR3 nucleotide sequence: TGCAGCGTTGGACGCGGAGCCTACGAGCAGTACTTC. This encodes CSVGRGAYEQYF. The J gene is TRBJ2-7, the V gene TRBV29-1; no clear D. This CDR3 has 12 amino acids. V lost 4 bases to trimming and J lost 2 bases, with 9 bases between them. CDR1 is SQVTM and CDR2 is ANQGSEA in the germline V gene.

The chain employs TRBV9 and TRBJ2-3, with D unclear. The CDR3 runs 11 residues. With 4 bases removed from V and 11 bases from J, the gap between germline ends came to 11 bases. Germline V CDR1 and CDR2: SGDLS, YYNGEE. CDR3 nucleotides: TGTGCCAGCAGCCCACCCCCCCAGCAGTATTTT. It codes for CASSPPPQQYF.

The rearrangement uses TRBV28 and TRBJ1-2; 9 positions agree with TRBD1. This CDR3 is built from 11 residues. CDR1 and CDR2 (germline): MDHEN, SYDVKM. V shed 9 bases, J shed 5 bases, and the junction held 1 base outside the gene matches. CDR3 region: CASGQGYGYTF. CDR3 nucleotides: TGTGCCAGTGGACAGGGGTATGGCTACACCTTC.

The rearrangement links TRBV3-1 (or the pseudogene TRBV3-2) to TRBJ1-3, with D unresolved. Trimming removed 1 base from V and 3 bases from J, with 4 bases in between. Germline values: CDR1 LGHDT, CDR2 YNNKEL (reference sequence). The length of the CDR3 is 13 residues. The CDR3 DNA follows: TGTGCCAGCAGCCAAGTGGGTGGAAACACCATATATTTT. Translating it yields CASSQVGGNTIYF.

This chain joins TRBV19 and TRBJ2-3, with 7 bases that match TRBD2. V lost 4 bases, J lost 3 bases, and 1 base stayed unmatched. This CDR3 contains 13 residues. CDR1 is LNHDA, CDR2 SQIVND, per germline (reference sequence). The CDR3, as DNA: TGTGCCAGTAGTAGCGGGAGAACAGATACGCAGTATTTT. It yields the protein CASSSGRTDTQYF.

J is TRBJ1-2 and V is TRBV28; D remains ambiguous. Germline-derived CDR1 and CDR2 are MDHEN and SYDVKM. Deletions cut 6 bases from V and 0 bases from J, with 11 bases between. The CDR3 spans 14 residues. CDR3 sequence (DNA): TGTGCCAGCAGACTCCGAGGACCTAACTATGGCTACACCTTC. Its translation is CASRLRGPNYGYTF.

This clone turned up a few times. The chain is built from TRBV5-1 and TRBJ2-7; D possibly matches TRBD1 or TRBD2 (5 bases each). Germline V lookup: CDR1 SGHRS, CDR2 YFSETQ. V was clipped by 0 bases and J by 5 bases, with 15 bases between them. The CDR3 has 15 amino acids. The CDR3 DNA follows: TGCGCCAGCAGCTTGGCCGTTGGGGGACGGCACGAGCAGTACTTC. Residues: CASSLAVGGRHEQYF.

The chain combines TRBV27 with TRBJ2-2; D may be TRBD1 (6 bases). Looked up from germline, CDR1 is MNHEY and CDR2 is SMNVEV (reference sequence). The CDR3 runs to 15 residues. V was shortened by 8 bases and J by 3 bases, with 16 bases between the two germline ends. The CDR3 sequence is CASRRAGADTGELFF. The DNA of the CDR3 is TGTGCCAGCCGCCGCGCAGGGGCGGACACCGGGGAGCTGTTTTTT.

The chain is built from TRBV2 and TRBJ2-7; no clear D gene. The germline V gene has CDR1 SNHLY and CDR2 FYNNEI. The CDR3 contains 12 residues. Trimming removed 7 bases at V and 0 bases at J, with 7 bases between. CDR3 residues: CASTRYSYEQYF. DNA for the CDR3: TGTGCCAGCACGAGGTACTCCTACGAGCAGTACTTC.

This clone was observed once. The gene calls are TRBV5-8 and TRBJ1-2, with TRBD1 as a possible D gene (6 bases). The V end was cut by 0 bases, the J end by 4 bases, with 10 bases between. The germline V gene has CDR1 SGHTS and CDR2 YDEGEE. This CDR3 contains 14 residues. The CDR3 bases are TGTGCCAGCAGCTTGGAGACAGGAGTCTATGGCTACACCTTC. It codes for CASSLETGVYGYTF.

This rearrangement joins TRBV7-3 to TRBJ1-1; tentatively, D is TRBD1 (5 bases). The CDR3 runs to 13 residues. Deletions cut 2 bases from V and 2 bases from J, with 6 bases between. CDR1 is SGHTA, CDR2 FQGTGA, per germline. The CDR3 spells CASSLQGNTEAFF. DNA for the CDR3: TGTGCCAGCAGCTTACAGGGCAACACTGAAGCTTTCTTT.

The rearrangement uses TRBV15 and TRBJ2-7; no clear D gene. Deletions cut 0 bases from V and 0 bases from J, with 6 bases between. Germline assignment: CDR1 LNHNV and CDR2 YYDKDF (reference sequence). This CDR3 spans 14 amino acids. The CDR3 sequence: CATSREAASYEQYF. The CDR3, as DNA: TGTGCCACCAGCAGAGAGGCAGCCTCCTACGAGCAGTACTTC.

The CDR3 coding sequence is TGTGCCTGGAGTTCCAGGGTTTCTAACTATGGCTACACCTTC. As protein: CAWSSRVSNYGYTF. The chain recombines TRBV30 with TRBJ1-2; D is possibly TRBD1 (5 bases). V lost 2 bases, J lost 0 bases, and 10 bases lay in between. Germline CDR1 GTSNPN, CDR2 SVGIG (reference sequence). The CDR3 has 14 residues.